This TCR beta chain emerged from a study of tumor-infiltrating lymphocytes in primary liver carcinoma. The overall study: Those enrolled were patients of both sexes, who were aged 30 to 69 years.

The CDR3 runs 13 residues. CDR1 and CDR2 from the germline V gene are SGHRS and YFSETQ. Unsorted bulk tissue (about 20-30 mg) underwent RNA and DNA co-extraction. For each tumor, five separate regions were sampled. Every one of the tumor samples had a viable tumor cell content above 75%. Of note for this clonotype: Germline and junction disagree at one end, which may indicate a read error.

With a constant-region primer, TCR beta cDNA was made from approximately 500 ng of total RNA. Each TCR beta library was derived from three nested multiplex PCR rounds that employed slightly modified ARM-PCR. PCR rounds one and two used TRBV1-TRBV30 forward primers with a C-beta reverse primer for about 11 cycles each. TCRdb recomputed calls from the multiplex PCR reads with MiXCR, one row per CDR3 protein. The sample lists 50,000 or so distinct CDR3 sequences, over 75% occurring once. J is TRBJ1-1 and V is TRBV5-1; D is perhaps TRBD1 (6 bases). The receptor was isolated from a man between 40 and 49 years old with primary liver carcinoma and hepatitis B virus infection. Source material: liver tumor tissue from sampling region 5. Subset described: tumor region T5, tumor centre. The CDR3 DNA is TGTGCCAGCAACAAGTGGGGGGCGGATGAAGCTTTCTTT. Encoded protein: CASNKWGADEAFF.